A single TCR beta chain is shown here with its context. The data were taken from a study of blood T cell repertoires in COVID-19. Profiled with immunoSEQ multiplex PCR; TCRdb holds only in-frame clones, not every one. The table lists about 170,000 clones, around four fifths of them singletons. Trimming cost V 5 bases and J 8 bases, with 18 bases left between them. Germline-derived CDR1 and CDR2 are MNHEY and SMNVEV (reference sequence). This CDR3 is built from 14 residues. The sample taken for sequencing was peripheral blood. This chain connects TRBV27 to TRBJ1-2; tentatively, D is TRBD1 (5 bases). The source is a woman in her seventies with COVID-19, enrolled during active disease. The CDR3 bases are TGTGCCAGCAGTCCACCGGGACTAATTCGGGGCTACACCTTC. Translating it yields CASSPPGLIRGYTF.